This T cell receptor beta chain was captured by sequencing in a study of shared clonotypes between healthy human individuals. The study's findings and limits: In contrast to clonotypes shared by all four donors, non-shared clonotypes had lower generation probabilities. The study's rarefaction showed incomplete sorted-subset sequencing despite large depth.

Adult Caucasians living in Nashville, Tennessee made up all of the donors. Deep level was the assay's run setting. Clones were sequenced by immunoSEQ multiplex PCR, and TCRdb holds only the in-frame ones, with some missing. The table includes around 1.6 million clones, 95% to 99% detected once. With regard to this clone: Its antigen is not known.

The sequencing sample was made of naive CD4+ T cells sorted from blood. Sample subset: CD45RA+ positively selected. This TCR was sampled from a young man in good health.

Here the CDR3 reads CAISEVAARLNTGELFF. The CDR3 DNA follows: TGTGCCATCAGTGAGGTAGCTGCTCGCCTAAACACCGGGGAGCTGTTTTTT. The V and J genes are TRBV10-3 and TRBJ2-2; D unclear. Germline CDR1 is ENHRY and CDR2 is SYGVKD. V lost 2 bases to trimming and J lost 2 bases, with 15 bases between them. This CDR3 has 17 residues.